This T cell receptor (beta chain) is from a study of T cell responses to AZD1222 COVID-19 vaccine. Study as a whole: The study pooled second doses at about 4 or about 12 weeks.

The protocol was immunoSEQ multiplex PCR, while the TCRdb copy is restricted to in-frame clones and leaves out a portion. The sample carries more than 100,000 clones, approximately 87% recorded once. V was clipped by 6 bases and J by 6 bases, with 10 bases between them. The CDR3 has 12 amino acids. This rearrangement joins TRBV12-3 or TRBV12-4 to TRBJ2-3, with unresolved D. This specimen was peripheral blood, taken on day 0 of AZD1222 vaccination. This TCR was sampled from an adult in good health. CDR3: CASRTNGDTQYF. CDR3 coding DNA: TGTGCCAGCAGGACGAATGGGGATACGCAGTATTTT.